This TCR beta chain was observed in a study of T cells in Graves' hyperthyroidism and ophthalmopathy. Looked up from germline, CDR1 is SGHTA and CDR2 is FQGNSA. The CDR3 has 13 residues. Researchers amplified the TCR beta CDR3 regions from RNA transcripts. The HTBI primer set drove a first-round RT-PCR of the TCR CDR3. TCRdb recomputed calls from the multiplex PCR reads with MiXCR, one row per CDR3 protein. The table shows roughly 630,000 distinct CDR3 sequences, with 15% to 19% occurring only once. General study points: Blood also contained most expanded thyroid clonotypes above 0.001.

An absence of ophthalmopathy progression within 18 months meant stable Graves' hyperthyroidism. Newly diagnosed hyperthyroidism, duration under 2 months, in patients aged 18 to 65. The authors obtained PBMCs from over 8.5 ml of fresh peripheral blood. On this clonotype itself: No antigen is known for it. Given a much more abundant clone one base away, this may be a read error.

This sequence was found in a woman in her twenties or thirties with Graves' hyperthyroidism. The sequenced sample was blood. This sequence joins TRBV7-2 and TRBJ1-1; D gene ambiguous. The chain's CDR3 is CASSLVSGREVFF. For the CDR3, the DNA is TGTGCCAGCAGCTTAGTTTCAGGCCGTGAAGTTTTCTTT.